The present T cell receptor beta chain was sequenced within a study of blood T cell repertoires in COVID-19. Overall study: From T cells, B-cell-depleted T cells, or PBMCs came the material, which was cDNA or gDNA.

TCRdb's table, derived via immunoSEQ multiplex PCR, lists solely in-frame clones and lacks some. The sample consists of roughly 310,000 clones, 85% to 90% of them appearing once. Germline lookup yields CDR1 SNHLY and CDR2 FYNNEI. The CDR3 is 14 residues long. V lost 4 bases and J lost 4, with 13 bases in between. The sequenced sample consisted of peripheral blood. The receptor's source is a woman aged 25 to 39 with COVID-19, enrolled during active disease. The V call is TRBV2, the J call TRBJ2-5; maybe TRBD2 (6 bases). DNA of the CDR3: TGTGCCAGCAGTGCCGTGGGAGGTGGAGAGACCCAGTACTTC. It translates to CASSAVGGGETQYF. The variable domain in full, completed from reference TRBV2 and TRBJ2-5, reads EPEVTQTPSHQVTQMGQEVILRCVPISNHLYFYWYRQILGQKVEFLVSFYNNEISEKSEIFDDQFSVERPDGSNFTLKIRSTKLEDSAMYFCASSAVGGGETQYFGPGTRLLVL.